These 21 T cell receptor beta chains were all obtained from the same sample, sequenced in a study of low-dose radiotherapy and immunotherapy resistance in tumors. Regarding time point: before trial treatment. TCRs underwent about 22 PCR cycles of amplification with a constant-region primer and V-primer adapter. TCRdb redid the calling of the reads with MiXCR, one entry per CDR3 protein. The table has about 46,000 distinct CDR3 sequences, approximately 12% seen once. This specimen consisted of PBMCs, obtained before treatment. Every receptor here comes from a female donor with ovarian cancer.

This clonotype occurred many times. The chain combines TRBV24-1 with TRBJ2-1, with D unclear. The CDR3 consists of 12 residues. Germline V gives CDR1 KGHDR, CDR2 SFDVKD. Trimming pared 2 bases from V and 2 bases from J, leaving 0 bases between. CDR3 in DNA: TGTGCCACCAGTGATTCCTACAATGAGCAGTTCTTC. Amino acids: CATSDSYNEQFF.

The chain has TRBV3-1 and TRBJ2-1; TRBD2 matches at 9 bases. CDR1 LGHDT and CDR2 YNNKEL come from the germline V gene (reference sequence). Trimming cost V 6 bases and J 9 bases; bases outside gene matches: 6. CDR3 length: 13 amino acids. CDR3 sequence: CASRGLARREQFF. The CDR3 nucleotides read TGTGCCAGCAGGGGACTAGCCCGCCGTGAGCAGTTCTTC.

This clonotype has a count of ten or more. V is TRBV30 and J is TRBJ2-2, with D unclear. Between the trimmed V and J ends, which lost 3 bases and 5 bases, there was a span of 13 bases. Germline V gene data show CDR1 as GTSNPN and CDR2 as SVGIG (reference sequence). The CDR3 is 14 residues long. Here the CDR3 reads CAWRSGVWTGELFF. The CDR3 DNA sequence: TGTGCCTGGAGGAGTGGAGTATGGACCGGGGAGCTGTTTTTT.

Comments on this clonotype: A read error is possible here, since a much larger clone lies one base away. This chain connects TRBV14 to TRBJ2-7; D may match TRBD1 or TRBD2 (5 bases each). In germline, CDR1 is SGHDN, CDR2 FVKESK. This CDR3 region has 12 residues. CDR3 protein: CARSHWGFEQYF. CDR3 DNA sequence: TGTGCCAGAAGCCATTGGGGGTTCGAGCAGTACTTC.

Comment on this clonotype: A far larger clone is one nucleotide away, so this likely arose from a read error. V usage is TRBV28 and J usage is TRBJ2-7; D unresolved. Germline V gene data show CDR1 as MDHEN and CDR2 as SYDVKM. The V end lost 7 bases, the J end lost 9 bases, and 16 bases lay between the germline ends. CDR3 length: 12 amino acids. CDR3 sequence reads: CASTPVRGAQYF. In DNA form, the CDR3 reads TGTGCCAGCACTCCGGTGCGCGGAGCGCAGTACTTC.

This clonotype was picked up many times. This chain joins TRBV18 and TRBJ2-7; the match to TRBD2 covers 9 bases. The CDR3 consists of 17 residues. Germline CDR1 reads KGHSH; CDR2 reads LQKENI. The trim removed 3 bases at V and 1 base at J, leaving 10 bases unmatched. CDR3 protein: CASSPPSGGTKSYEQYF. CDR3 bases: TGTGCCAGCTCACCTCCCAGCGGGGGGACTAAATCCTACGAGCAGTACTTC.

This clonotype appeared many times. The gene calls are TRBV5-1 and TRBJ1-1, with TRBD1 as a possible D gene (5 bases). V shed 0 bases and J shed 0 bases, with 15 bases lying between them. This CDR3 spans 17 amino acids. CDR1 is SGHRS, CDR2 YFSETQ, per germline. The CDR3: CASSLGGRNIMNTEAFF. The CDR3 DNA reads as TGCGCCAGCAGCTTGGGGGGGAGGAACATCATGAACACTGAAGCTTTCTTT.

This clonotype was observed at least ten times. The chain carries TRBV4-1 and TRBJ2-7, with 9 bases aligning to TRBD2. The V gene end was trimmed by 5 bases and the J gene end by 5 bases; junction bases not matched to a gene: 13. CDR1 is MGHRA and CDR2 is YSYEKL in the germline V gene. This CDR3 is built from 16 residues. The chain's CDR3 is CASSRSYSGSGNEQYF. CDR3 nucleotides: TGCGCCAGCAGCAGATCCTATAGCGGGAGTGGAAACGAGCAGTACTTC.

This clonotype was seen a few times. No DNA is shown, since the ends of the CDR3 on it are uncertain; the CDR3 is the one TCRdb lists. The chain employs TRBV10-1 and TRBJ2-2. Counting both end residues, the CDR3 totals 11 amino acids. Per the germline V gene, CDR1 is WNHNN and CDR2 is SYGVQD (reference sequence). This CDR3 reads CASSTPGSCFF.

The gene calls are TRBV28 and TRBJ1-6; 10 bases are a match to TRBD1. The length of the CDR3 is 15 residues. After removal of 8 bases from V and 7 bases from J, the junction contained 8 bases not matched to a gene. The germline CDR1 and CDR2 sequences are MDHEN and SYDVKM. The chain's CDR3 is CASGTGQGINSPLHF. CDR3 in DNA: TGTGCCAGCGGCACGGGACAGGGGATCAATTCACCCCTCCACTTT.

In the case of this clonotype: Compared with germline, one end of the junction differs, possibly owing to a read error. The chain carries TRBV7-3 and TRBJ2-3; no definite D call. The CDR3 has 15 amino acids. Germline CDR1 reads SGHTA; CDR2 reads FQGTGA. CDR3 region: CASSLRGTYTDAQYF. The CDR3 region has the DNA TGTGCCAGCAGCTTACGTGGCACGTACACAGATGCGCAGTATTTT.

This clonotype was seen ten or more times. V and J are TRBV27 and TRBJ2-2; 14 bases agree with TRBD2. This CDR3 contains 19 residues. Germline assignment: CDR1 MNHEY and CDR2 SMNVEV (reference sequence). V shed 3 bases and J 5 bases; nucleotides not matched to a gene: 11. CDR3 coding DNA: TGTGCCAGCAGTTTCGGCATTGTGGGGACTAGCGGGAGAACCGGGGAGCTGTTTTTT. As protein: CASSFGIVGTSGRTGELFF.

This clonotype was picked up a small number of times. The gene calls are TRBV12-3 or TRBV12-4 and TRBJ2-1; 9 positions agree with TRBD2. Losses at the gene ends were 5 bases for V and 2 bases for J; bases not matched to a gene: 4. This CDR3 spans 15 amino acids. CDR3 region: CASSLGTSPYNEQFF. CDR3 DNA sequence: TGTGCCAGCAGTCTCGGGACTAGCCCCTACAATGAGCAGTTCTTC.

This clonotype occurred once. A read error likely explains this, since a far larger clone differs by one base. The rearrangement uses TRBV12-3 or TRBV12-4 and TRBJ2-1, with a possible D match to TRBD2 (6 bases). The CDR3 spans 13 residues. V gave up 6 bases and J gave up 13 bases, with 19 bases separating them. As DNA, the CDR3 is TGTGCCAGCAGGAGGGACTTCCAAGAGACCCAGTTCTTC. As protein: CASRRDFQETQFF.

This clonotype was seen ten or more times. V and J are TRBV18 and TRBJ1-1; D remains unclear. Germline V gene data show CDR1 as KGHSH and CDR2 as LQKENI. V lost 3 bases and J lost 0, with 5 bases in between. The CDR3 is 13 residues long. Written as DNA, the CDR3 is TGTGCCAGCTCACCGCTTATGAACACTGAAGCTTTCTTT. Its protein product is CASSPLMNTEAFF.

This clonotype was seen repeatedly, ten times or more. The V call is TRBV29-1, the J call TRBJ2-7; TRBD1 matches at 7 bases. There are 14 residues in the CDR3. Germline CDR1 and CDR2: SQVTM and ANQGSEA. Trimming cost V 1 base and J 3 bases; bases outside gene matches: 6. CDR3 amino acids: CSVEGRAGGYEQYF. The CDR3 DNA is TGCAGCGTTGAAGGTAGAGCAGGGGGCTACGAGCAGTACTTC.

With regard to this clonotype: This could be a read error, since a much larger clone is one nucleotide away. The chain has TRBV2 and TRBJ2-1, with TRBD2 identical over 9 bases. The germline CDR1 and CDR2 sequences are SNHLY and FYNNEI. This CDR3 is built from 15 residues. The ends lost 10 bases at V and 3 bases at J; junction bases unmatched: 10. The DNA for the CDR3 is TGTGCCAACAGACAAGCGGGAGGAGGCTACAATGAGCAGTTCTTC. This codes for CANRQAGGGYNEQFF.

The table lists this clonotype with many counts. V usage is TRBV6-2 or TRBV6-3 and J usage is TRBJ1-5; TRBD1 matches 8 bases. The V gene's germline CDR1 is MNHEY and CDR2 SVGEGT. Unmatched junction bases numbered 11, after V lost 5 bases and J lost 5 bases. This CDR3 is built from 16 residues. This CDR3 is CASSVQGAKRDQPQHF. The CDR3 DNA sequence: TGTGCCAGCAGTGTTCAGGGGGCGAAGAGAGATCAGCCCCAGCATTTT.

The table lists this clonotype with many counts. J is TRBJ1-4 and V is TRBV29-1; a weak D match, TRBD1 (6 bases). Trimming removed 3 bases from V and 0 bases from J, with 11 bases in between. The CDR3 has 15 residues. Per germline, CDR1 SQVTM and CDR2 ANQGSEA. The CDR3 nucleotides are TGCAGCGTTGAGACGGGACACTCAACTAATGAAAAACTGTTTTTT. Its protein product is CSVETGHSTNEKLFF.

Ten or more counts support this clonotype. The chain couples TRBV14 to TRBJ2-7, with D hard to call. The CDR3 runs to 15 residues. Germline CDR1 is SGHDN and CDR2 is FVKESK. V was pared by 1 base and J by 3 bases, with 13 bases between. DNA for the CDR3: TGTGCCAGCAGCCAAGTCGGTGGAAGGATCTACGAGCAGTACTTC. It codes for CASSQVGGRIYEQYF. The full variable domain, its missing parts supplied by reference TRBV14 and TRBJ2-7, is EAGVTQFPSHSVIEKGQTVTLRCDPISGHDNLYWYRRVMGKEIKFLLHFVKESKQDESGMPNNRFLAERTGGTYSTLKVQPAELEDSGVYFCASSQVGGRIYEQYFGPGTRLTVT.

This clonotype was observed many times. The chain recombines TRBV28 with TRBJ1-4; no firm D call. Germline assignment: CDR1 MDHEN and CDR2 SYDVKM. The CDR3 totals 14 residues. V lost 6 bases and J lost 10, with 18 bases in between. CDR3 loop: CASSPGSPMAKLFF. The CDR3 bases are TGTGCCAGCAGCCCTGGGTCTCCCATGGCAAAACTGTTTTTT. Full variable domain (outside the CDR3, taken from reference TRBV28 and TRBJ1-4): DVKVTQSSRYLVKRTGEKVFLECVQDMDHENMFWYRQDPGLGLRLIYFSYDVKMKEKGDIPEGYSVSREKKERFSLILESASTNQTSMYLCASSPGSPMAKLFFGSGTQLSVL.